This is a list of T cell receptor beta chains from one sample in a study of control samples from healthy donors and cancer patients. TCRdb keeps only in-frame clones here, not all; method: immunoSEQ multiplex PCR. The repertoire holds under 200,000 clones, with roughly 91% as singletons. The material sequenced was blood. The receptors were gathered from a woman in her 30s in good health. CDR3s include the opening cysteine and the closing phenylalanine or tryptophan.

>TRBV12-5|TRBJ1-5
CASASQGSSNQPQHF
>TRBV12-3/TRBV12-4|TRBJ1-1
CASSLRAHEAFF
>TRBV11-3|TRBJ1-3
CASSLREDPGNTIYF
>TRBV27|TRBJ1-6
CASSSDRGNSPLHF
>TRBV18|TRBJ1-2
CASSPPGYGYTF
>TRBV19|TRBJ1-5
CASSIVGGVRSNQPQHF
>TRBV4-3|TRBJ2-1
CASSQDAGYSGSYNEQFF
>TRBV6-2/TRBV6-3|TRBJ1-2
CASSYKGDGYTF
>TRBV7-2|TRBJ1-5
CASSLVRRDRDSNQPQHF
>TRBV9|TRBJ2-5
CASSVGGGLAQETQYF
>TRBV7-2|TRBJ2-1
CASSLEGLSYNEQFF
>TRBV9|TRBJ1-1
CASSDLGGTEAFF
>TRBV4-1|TRBJ1-2
CASSLQELGYGYTF
>TRBV6-2/TRBV6-3|TRBJ2-7
CASSLQDPYEQYF
>TRBV2|TRBJ1-1
CASSEGGQGASEAFF
>TRBV18|TRBJ2-7
CASSPSVYEQYF
>TRBV7-9|TRBJ2-3
CASSPRVSTDTQYF
>TRBV24-1|TRBJ2-5
CATSDAGTPQETQYF